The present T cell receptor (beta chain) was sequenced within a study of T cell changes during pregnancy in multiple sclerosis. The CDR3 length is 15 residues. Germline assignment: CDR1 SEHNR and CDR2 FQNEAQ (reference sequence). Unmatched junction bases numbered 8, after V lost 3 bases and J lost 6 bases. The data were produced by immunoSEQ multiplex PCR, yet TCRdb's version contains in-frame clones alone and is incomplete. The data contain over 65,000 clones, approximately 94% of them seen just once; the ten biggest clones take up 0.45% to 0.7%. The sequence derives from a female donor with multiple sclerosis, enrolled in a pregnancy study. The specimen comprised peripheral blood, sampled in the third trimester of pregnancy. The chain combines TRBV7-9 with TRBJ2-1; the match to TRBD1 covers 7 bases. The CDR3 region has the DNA TGTGCCAGCAGCTTCGGCGGACAGGCCAGCAATGAGCAGTTCTTC. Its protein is CASSFGGQASNEQFF.